The 10 T cell receptor beta chains below all came from one sample that was sequenced in a study of T cells in Graves' hyperthyroidism and ophthalmopathy. The investigators amplified TCR beta CDR3 regions from RNA transcripts. The HTBI primer set was used in a first-round RT-PCR of the TCR CDR3. TCRdb re-derived calls from the multiplex PCR reads in MiXCR, one entry per CDR3 protein. Seen here are 620,000 or so distinct CDR3 sequences, more than 14% observed once, and the top ten hold around an eighth. The specimen sequenced was blood. The origin of the receptors is a woman aged 50 to 60 with Graves' ophthalmopathy.

This clonotype was recorded many times. The genes are TRBV30 and TRBJ1-6; D call uncertain. Germline V lookup: CDR1 GTSNPN, CDR2 SVGIG (reference sequence). V was trimmed by 8 bases and J by 8 bases, leaving 16 bases between them. The CDR3 loop spans 13 amino acids. CDR3 sequence reads: CAGTSGRDSPLHF. The CDR3 DNA reads TGTGCCGGAACCTCGGGGAGAGATTCACCCCTCCACTTT.

The CDR3 loop reads CASSTWTNMNTEAFF. CDR3 DNA sequence: TGTGCCAGCAGCACCTGGACAAATATGAACACTGAAGCTTTCTTT. V gene TRBV7-9 combines with J gene TRBJ1-1; D is possibly TRBD1 (5 bases). Germline CDR1 and CDR2: SEHNR and FQNEAQ (reference sequence). Between the trimmed V and J ends, which lost 5 bases and 0 bases, there was a span of 13 bases. The CDR3 has 15 residues. Together with reference TRBV7-9 and TRBJ1-1, the CDR3 gives the full variable domain: DTGVSQNPRHKITKRGQNVTFRCDPISEHNRLYWYRQTLGQGPEFLTYFQNEAQLEKSRLLSDRFSAERPKGSFSTLEIQRTEQGDSAMYLCASSTWTNMNTEAFFGQGTRLTVV.

The chain couples TRBV6-1 to TRBJ2-2; 13 nucleotides match TRBD2. From germline, CDR1 is MNHNS and CDR2 SASEGT. The trim removed 5 bases at V and 1 base at J, leaving 7 bases unmatched. The CDR3 sequence is 18 residues long. DNA of the CDR3: TGTGCCAGCAGTCCACTAGCGGGAGGGCCTGGGAACACCGGGGAGCTGTTTTTT. This sequence encodes CASSPLAGGPGNTGELFF.

This clonotype was recorded at least ten times. The chain is built from TRBV13 and TRBJ2-7; D tentatively fits TRBD1 or TRBD2 (6 bases each). Trimming took 5 bases from V and 6 from J, leaving 14 bases between them. Germline V gene data show CDR1 as PRHDT and CDR2 as FYEKMQ (reference sequence). This CDR3 is built from 13 residues. The CDR3 coding sequence is TGTGCCAGCAGCGACGGAGGGGGATTCGAGCAGTACTTC. Translating gives CASSDGGGFEQYF.

This chain joins TRBV24-1 and TRBJ2-1; no firm D call. CDR3 length equals 15 residues. Deletions cut 0 bases from V and 4 bases from J, with 9 bases between. Germline V lookup: CDR1 KGHDR, CDR2 SFDVKD. The chain's CDR3 is CATSDLLGNYNEQFF. The CDR3 bases are TGTGCCACCAGTGATTTGTTGGGGAATTACAATGAGCAGTTCTTC.

This clonotype was counted ten times or more. The chain links TRBV12-3 or TRBV12-4 to TRBJ1-1, with 12 nucleotides matching TRBD1. The CDR3 is made up of 16 amino acids. V lost 5 bases to trimming and J lost 5 bases; unmatched junction nucleotides: 9. CDR3 in DNA: TGTGCCAGCAGTCCACGGGACAGGGGGCTGCGGACTGAAGCTTTCTTT. Translated: CASSPRDRGLRTEAFF.

This clonotype was observed many times. The chain has TRBV20-1 and TRBJ2-7, with 11 bases aligning to TRBD2. Trimming at V came to 2 bases and at J to 3 bases, leaving 6 bases not matched to a gene. CDR3 size: 15 residues. Germline CDR1 DFQATT, CDR2 SNEGSKA (reference sequence). CDR3 loop: CSARQRGLAGYEQYF. The DNA of the CDR3 is TGCAGTGCTAGACAACGCGGACTAGCGGGCTACGAGCAGTACTTC.

This clonotype was picked up a small number of times. The rearrangement joins TRBV25-1 to TRBJ2-4; unclear D gene. V gave up 5 bases and J gave up 2 bases, with 13 bases separating them. Germline V CDR1 and CDR2: MGHDK, SYGVNS. This CDR3 is 15 amino acids long. CDR3 DNA: TGTGCCAGCAGTCGAATCATCGGTACCAAAAACATTCAGTACTTC. The encoded protein is CASSRIIGTKNIQYF.

At least ten counts were recorded for this clonotype. V is TRBV20-1 and J is TRBJ2-3; 9 bases fit TRBD2. There are 18 residues in the CDR3. The ends lost 2 bases at V and 5 bases at J; junction bases unmatched: 17. Germline V gene sequence: CDR1 DFQATT, CDR2 SNEGSKA (reference sequence). CDR3: CSARLGIAGVKGRDTQYF. CDR3 sequence (DNA): TGCAGTGCTAGACTAGGGATAGCGGGAGTAAAGGGGCGAGATACGCAGTATTTT.

The chain joins TRBV12-3 or TRBV12-4 to TRBJ2-1, with 8 nucleotides matching TRBD2. V lost 3 bases and J lost 7; bases outside the gene matches: 5. The CDR3 totals 14 residues. CDR3 DNA sequence: TGTGCCAGCAGTTTGGGGACTAGTCGGAATGAGCAGTTCTTC. Encoded protein: CASSLGTSRNEQFF.